The source of this T cell receptor (beta chain) is a study of T cells in Graves' hyperthyroidism and ophthalmopathy. Study information: Pretreatment peripheral blood was obtained at initial diagnosis.

Patients with ophthalmopathy all had a Clinical Activity Score of at least 3, a NOSPECS grade of at least 4 and duration under 3 months. The CDR3 consists of 14 residues. Germline CDR1 reads MNHEY; CDR2 reads SVGEGT. Deletions cut 2 bases from V and 4 bases from J, with 12 bases between. Using RNA transcripts as the source, TCR beta CDR3 regions were amplified. The TCR CDR3 was amplified in a first-round RT-PCR using the HTBI primer set. TCRdb reprocessed the multiplex PCR reads via MiXCR and lists one record per CDR3 protein. The repertoire holds around 520,000 distinct CDR3 sequences, with around 22% as singletons.

The TCR originated in a woman aged 25 to 39 with Graves' ophthalmopathy. The sequencing input was blood. The genes are TRBV6-2 or TRBV6-3 and TRBJ2-7; D may be TRBD1 (6 bases). The CDR3, as DNA: TGTGCCAGCAGTTACAGGGCAGGGGAGTACGAGCAGTACTTC. Translating it yields CASSYRAGEYEQYF.